The clone carrying this TCR beta chain was observed a handful of times. Its antigen is unidentified. The CDR3 has 17 residues. CDR1 and CDR2 (germline): LGHNA, YNFKEQ. V lost 0 bases and J lost 4, with 16 bases in between. TCRdb re-derived calls from the RT-PCR reads in MiXCR, one entry per CDR3 protein. The profile shows hundreds of thousands of distinct CDR3 sequences, 15% to 19% of them singletons. The data were obtained in a study of response to subunit inactivated influenza vaccine. Study outcomes and limitations: Few additional T cells are recruited per seasonal influenza vaccination, authors suggested.

The gene calls are TRBV4-2 and TRBJ2-1; D unresolved. Sequenced material: PBMCs from blood, taken 11 to 12 days after vaccination. The sequence derives from a man over 45 who received an inactivated influenza vaccine. CDR3 DNA: TGTGCCAGCAGCCAAGATTCCCCACTTAACCCTTACAATGAGCAGTTCTTC. Translating it yields CASSQDSPLNPYNEQFF.